The T cell receptor (beta chain) described here comes from a study of blood T cell repertoires in COVID-19. Study at large: COVID-19 samples, acute and convalescent, were from the United States, Italy and Spain. In each case, the material was cDNA or gDNA derived from T cells, B-cell-depleted T cells, or PBMCs.

The CDR3 runs 14 residues. V lost 3 bases and J lost 1, with 10 bases in between. CDR1 is LNHDA and CDR2 is SQIVND in the germline V gene (reference sequence). Authors' analysis steps: Estimation of nucleated cell counts relied on the amplification of reference gene primers. Profiled with immunoSEQ multiplex PCR; TCRdb holds only in-frame clones, not every one. The V and J calls and clone size were taken over from that table, and D and trimming were inferred from the DNA. The sample lists roughly 50,000 clones, approximately 84% seen once, with under 15% in the top ten. V and J are TRBV19 and TRBJ2-7; D perhaps matches TRBD2 (5 bases). Input material: peripheral blood. This sequence originates from a human donor with active or convalescent COVID-19. The donor label of this sample is uncertain. In DNA, the CDR3 is TGTGCCAGTAGTATTAAAAGGACTTCCTACGAGCAGTACTTC. This codes for CASSIKRTSYEQYF.